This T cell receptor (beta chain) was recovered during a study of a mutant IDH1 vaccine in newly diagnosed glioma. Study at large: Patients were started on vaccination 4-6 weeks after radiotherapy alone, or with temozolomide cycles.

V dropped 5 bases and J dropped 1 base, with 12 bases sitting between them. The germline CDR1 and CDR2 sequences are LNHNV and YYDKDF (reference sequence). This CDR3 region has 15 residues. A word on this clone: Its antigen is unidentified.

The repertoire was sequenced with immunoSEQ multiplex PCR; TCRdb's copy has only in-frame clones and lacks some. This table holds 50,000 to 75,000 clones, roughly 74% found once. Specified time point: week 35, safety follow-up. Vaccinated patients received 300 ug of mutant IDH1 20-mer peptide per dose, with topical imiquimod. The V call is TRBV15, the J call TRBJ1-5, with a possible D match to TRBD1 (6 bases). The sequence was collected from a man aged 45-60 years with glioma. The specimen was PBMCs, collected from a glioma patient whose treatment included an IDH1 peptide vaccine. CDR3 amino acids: CATSSRGGSNQPQHF. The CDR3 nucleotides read TGTGCCACCAGCTCTAGGGGGGGGAGCAATCAGCCCCAGCATTTT.